This TCR beta chain was profiled in a study of cytomegalovirus exposure and HLA in healthy donors. Across the study: Most donors, approximately 82% of some 400 genotyped, fell in the Caucasian-associated ancestry cluster.

V was cut by 6 bases and J by 7 bases, with 10 bases left in between. CDR3 length: 10 residues. The germline CDR1 and CDR2 sequences are GTSNPN and SVGIG (reference sequence). PCR primers comprised 60 Vbeta and 13 Jbeta primers. Measured with immunoSEQ multiplex PCR; TCRdb has only the in-frame clones, and not every one. The sample has about 170,000 clones, around 77% seen once; the top ten hold around 1.9%. This chain connects TRBV30 to TRBJ2-7; TRBD1 is a possible D gene (5 bases). This sequence was found in a woman aged 25 to 39 in good health and CMV-seropositive. Sample: PBMCs. The CDR3 sequence: CACLGEEQYF. The CDR3 nucleotides read TGTGCCTGTCTAGGGGAAGAGCAGTACTTC.